This T cell receptor beta chain was observed in a study of cytomegalovirus exposure and HLA in healthy donors. On this clone itself: What it binds is unknown.

Germline CDR1 reads SGHDN; CDR2 reads FVKESK. The junction had 9 bases not matched to a gene; V was cut back by 4 bases and J by 5 bases. The CDR3 length is 15 residues. A multiplex PCR was run with 60 Vbeta primers and 13 Jbeta primers. Libraries were prepared by immunoSEQ multiplex PCR; TCRdb keeps only in-frame clonotypes and omits some of them. The sample yields fewer than 150,000 clones, approximately 80% seen once. Study results and caveats: In an earlier analysis, most TCR beta V segments were productive about 87% or about 30% of the time.

Sequencing input: PBMCs. The chain employs TRBV14 and TRBJ2-3, with 7 bases lining up with TRBD2. The clonotype was recovered from a young woman in good health and CMV-seronegative. CDR3 loop: CASSLQLGGGDTQYF. CDR3 sequence (DNA): TGTGCCAGCAGCCTTCAACTTGGGGGGGGAGATACGCAGTATTTT. Combining the CDR3 with reference TRBV14 and TRBJ2-3 gives the whole variable domain EAGVTQFPSHSVIEKGQTVTLRCDPISGHDNLYWYRRVMGKEIKFLLHFVKESKQDESGMPNNRFLAERTGGTYSTLKVQPAELEDSGVYFCASSLQLGGGDTQYFGPGTRLTVL.